Following are 9 T cell receptor beta chains from one sample sequenced in a study of blood T cell repertoires in COVID-19. The table came from immunoSEQ multiplex PCR; TCRdb's copy has only in-frame clones and leaves some out. The sample lists tens of thousands of clones; roughly three quarters were seen once. Sequencing input: peripheral blood. These TCRs come from a human donor in a cohort sampled during active COVID-19.

This clone was observed a few times. The J gene is TRBJ2-7, the V gene TRBV2; tentative D call: TRBD1 (5 bases). The germline CDR1 and CDR2 sequences are SNHLY and FYNNEI. CDR3 length: 13 residues. Trimming removed 6 bases at V and 0 bases at J, with 9 bases between. The CDR3 protein is CASRVDSSYEQYF. CDR3 in DNA: TGTGCCAGCAGGGTAGACAGCTCCTACGAGCAGTACTTC.

V is TRBV6-5 and J is TRBJ2-7, with TRBD1 identical over 7 bases. Per germline, CDR1 MNHEY and CDR2 SVGAGI. V lost 9 bases to trimming and J lost 1 base; unmatched junction nucleotides: 6. The CDR3 spans 13 residues. The CDR3 DNA sequence: TGTGCCAGTGGACAGGAGCTTTCCTACGAGCAGTACTTC. As protein: CASGQELSYEQYF.

This clone has more than one count but fewer than ten. The V call is TRBV6-5, the J call TRBJ1-5; D perhaps matches TRBD1 (5 bases). There are 14 residues in the CDR3. V shed 6 bases and J shed 3 bases, with 12 bases lying between them. Germline-derived CDR1 and CDR2 are MNHEY and SVGAGI. The CDR3 sequence is CASRTDSFNQPQHF. As DNA, the CDR3 is TGTGCCAGCAGGACCGACAGCTTCAATCAGCCCCAGCATTTT.

This clone has just one count. This sequence joins TRBV5-4 and TRBJ2-5; possible D gene TRBD2, 5 bases. Germline-derived CDR1 and CDR2 are SGHNT and YYREEE (reference sequence). Trimming removed 0 bases at V and 1 base at J, with 7 bases between. CDR3 length: 14 residues. Here the CDR3 DNA reads TGTGCCAGCAGCTTGGGAGGGCTCCAAGAGACCCAGTACTTC. Protein: CASSLGGLQETQYF.

The chain couples TRBV4-3 to TRBJ2-1, with 10 bases that match TRBD2. With V trimmed by 4 bases and J by 0 bases, 12 bases remained unmatched. The CDR3 has 19 amino acids. The germline gives CDR1 LGHNA, CDR2 YSLEER. Here the CDR3 DNA reads TGCGCCAGCAGCCCGGGGGGGACTAGCGCTTTTAGCTCCTACAATGAGCAGTTCTTC. This gives the protein CASSPGGTSAFSSYNEQFF.

The rearrangement uses TRBV11-3 and TRBJ2-1, with D possibly TRBD2 on 6 matching bases. The V gene's germline CDR1 is SGHNT and CDR2 YENEEA. This CDR3 is 14 amino acids long. The V gene lost 2 bases and the J gene lost 9 bases, with 14 bases spanning the gap. CDR3 region: CASSLRSNGGEQFF. CDR3 in DNA: TGTGCCAGCAGCTTAAGGAGTAACGGGGGTGAGCAGTTCTTC.

The sample holds a few counts of this clone. This chain connects TRBV27 to TRBJ1-3, with D hard to call. Germline lookup yields CDR1 MNHEY and CDR2 SMNVEV (reference sequence). The CDR3 length is 15 residues. V shed 3 bases and J shed 0 bases, with 9 bases lying between them. CDR3 coding DNA: TGTGCCAGCAGTTTGTCGTTTAGCTCTGGAAACACCATATATTTT. This encodes CASSLSFSSGNTIYF.

V gene TRBV5-1 combines with J gene TRBJ1-2; possible D gene TRBD1, 5 bases. The CDR3 covers 14 residues. Trimming left V 2 bases short and J 3 bases short, with 11 bases between. The germline gives CDR1 SGHRS, CDR2 YFSETQ. The CDR3 DNA reads TGCGCCAGCAGCTTCCTAACAGGTGACTATGGCTACACCTTC. Its translation is CASSFLTGDYGYTF.

The chain recombines TRBV27 with TRBJ1-6; tentatively, D is TRBD1 (6 bases). Germline V gene data show CDR1 as MNHEY and CDR2 as SMNVEV (reference sequence). The CDR3 totals 16 residues. V was shortened by 5 bases and J by 0 bases, with 11 bases between the two germline ends. This CDR3 reads CASSPSGVSYNSPLHF. CDR3 in DNA: TGTGCCAGCAGTCCCTCAGGGGTCTCCTATAATTCACCCCTCCACTTT.